This T cell receptor beta chain was captured by sequencing in a study of blood T cell repertoires in COVID-19 (dated by TCRdb to 2018 to 2020). General notes on the study: Samples from collaborators originated in the United States, Italy and Spain and spanned both the acute and convalescent phases of COVID-19. The prospective study material was composed of cDNA or gDNA derived from T cells, B-cell-depleted T cells, or PBMCs. The dataset comprised deeply sampled blood TCRbeta repertoires from subjects exposed to, actively infected with, or recovered from COVID-19. The repertoires were released in a freely available public database meant as a resource for research on the immune response to SARS-CoV-2. The samples were drawn from the first 160 participants of the ongoing ImmuneRACE study and from more than 1,000 subjects provided by 6 global collaborators. The sample metadata nearly always contained a de-identified subject ID, COVID-19 status, age in years and sex. Where available, HLA class I and class II types were obtained from metadata supplied by the sample provider rather than from assay-based typing. The paper's findings and limits, for the study overall: The amount of clinical and demographic metadata varied by source and participant and was provided uncurated.

Comment on this clone: It has no known antigen specificity. Per-base qualities were not stored, and no clone one base away is much larger. Other DNA sequences in the sample encode the same CDR3.

Collaborating institutions collected whole blood in K2EDTA tubes following their own protocols. For TCRbeta analysis, collaborators shipped samples as frozen whole blood, isolated PBMCs, or DNA extracted from either of those sample types. Trimming removed 0 bases from V and 4 bases from J, leaving 6 bases between the germline ends. The CDR3 covers 13 residues, taking in both the cysteine and the phenylalanine. The CDR3 DNA has 39 bases and is translated from base 1. TCRbeta CDR3 regions were amplified from genomic DNA by means of the immunoSEQ Assay, a bias-controlled multiplex PCR. Turning to the authors' computational methods: The number of nucleated cells in each sample was estimated from the amplification of reference gene primers within the assay. Sequence reads were collapsed and filtered to measure the absolute abundance of every unique TCRbeta CDR3 rearrangement. Productive Simpson clonality was computed per sample as the square root of Simpson's diversity index over productive rearrangements. TCRdb's version of the immuneACCESS table is confined to in-frame rearrangements and falls short of the full clone set. An unresolved V gene accounts for under half of the shortfall where checked; the remainder is of unknown origin. The V and J calls and the clone size are those of that table, but D and trimming were determined from the DNA. The table for this sample lists 120,000 or so clones; 81% of them were counted only once. The ten largest make up under 4.5% of the sample.

The sequence was collected from a woman between 50 and 59 years old with acute or convalescent COVID-19. Sequencing input: peripheral blood. This receptor chain uses TRBV12-3 or TRBV12-4 and TRBJ1-1, with TRBD1 as a weak D call on 5 bases. CDR3 reads: CASSLAGGTEAFF. The DNA reads TGTGCCAGCAGTTTAGCGGGGGGCACTGAAGCTTTCTTT.